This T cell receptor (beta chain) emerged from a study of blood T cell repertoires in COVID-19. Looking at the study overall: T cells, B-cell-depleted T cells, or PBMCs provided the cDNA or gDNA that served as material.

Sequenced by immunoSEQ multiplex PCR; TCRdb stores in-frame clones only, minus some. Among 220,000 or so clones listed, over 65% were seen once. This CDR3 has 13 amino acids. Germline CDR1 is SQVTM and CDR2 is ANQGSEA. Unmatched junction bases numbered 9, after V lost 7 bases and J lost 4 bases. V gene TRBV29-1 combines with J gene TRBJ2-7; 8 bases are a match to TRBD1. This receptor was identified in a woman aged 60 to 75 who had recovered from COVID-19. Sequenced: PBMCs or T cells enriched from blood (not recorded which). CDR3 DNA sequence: TGCAGCGCCTCGGACAGGGAAGGATACGAGCAGTACTTC. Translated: CSASDREGYEQYF.